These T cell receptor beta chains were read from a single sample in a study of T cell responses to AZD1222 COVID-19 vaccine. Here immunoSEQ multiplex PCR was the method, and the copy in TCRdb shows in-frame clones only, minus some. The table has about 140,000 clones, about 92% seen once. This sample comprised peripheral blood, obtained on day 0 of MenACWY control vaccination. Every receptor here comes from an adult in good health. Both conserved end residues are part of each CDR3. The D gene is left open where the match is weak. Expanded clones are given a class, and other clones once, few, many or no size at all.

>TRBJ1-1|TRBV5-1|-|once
TGCGCCAGCAGCTTGGGCGGCATTCGTTTAAACACTGAAGCTTTCTTT
CASSLGGIRLNTEAFF
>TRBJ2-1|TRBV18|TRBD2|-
TGTGCCAGCTCAGTAGTAGCGGGAGGGCCTAACAATGAGCAGTTCTTC
CASSVVAGGPNNEQFF
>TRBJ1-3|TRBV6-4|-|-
TGTGCCAGCAGGACTCCCCCCCCGTCGAGCTCTGGAAACACCATATATTTT
CASRTPPPSSSGNTIYF
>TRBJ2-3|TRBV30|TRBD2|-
TGTGCCTGGAGCGCGGGACTAGCGGGAGATACGCAGTATTTT
CAWSAGLAGDTQYF
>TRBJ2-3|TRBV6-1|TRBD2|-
TGTGCCAGCAGTGAATTAAGGCTAGCGGGAGATACGCAGTATTTT
CASSELRLAGDTQYF
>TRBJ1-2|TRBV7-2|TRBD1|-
TGTGCCAGCAGGAATCAAGGGGGCGGCTATGGCTACACCTTC
CASRNQGGGYGYTF
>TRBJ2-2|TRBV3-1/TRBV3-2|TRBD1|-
TGTGCCAGCAGCCGACAGGGGAGCACCGGGGAGCTGTTTTTT
CASSRQGSTGELFF
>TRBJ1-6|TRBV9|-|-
TGTGCCAGCAGCGTAACGGACATAAATTCACCCCTCCACTTT
CASSVTDINSPLHF
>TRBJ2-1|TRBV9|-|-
TGTGCCAGCAGCGCCCAGGTCCAGAGGGGTGAGCAGTTCTTC
CASSAQVQRGEQFF
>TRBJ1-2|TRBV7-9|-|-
TGTGCCAGCAGCTTAGCAGGGGTTATCTATGGCTACACCTTC
CASSLAGVIYGYTF
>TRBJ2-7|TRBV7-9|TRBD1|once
TGTGCCAGCAGCTTAAATCCCCTAGGACAGGGGACCTACGAGCAGTACTTC
CASSLNPLGQGTYEQYF
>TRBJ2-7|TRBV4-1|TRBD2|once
TGCGCCAGCAGCCAGGGGCTAGCGGGGGCTAGCGAGCAGTACTTC
CASSQGLAGASEQYF
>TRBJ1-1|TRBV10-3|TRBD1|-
TGTGCCATCAGTGAGCATCCTACAGGGGGAGCTTTCTTT
CAISEHPTGGAFF
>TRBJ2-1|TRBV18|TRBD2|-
TGTGCCAGCTCCCAGGGGCTAGCGGGGTACAATGAGCAGTTCTTC
CASSQGLAGYNEQFF
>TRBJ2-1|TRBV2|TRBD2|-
TGTGCCAGCACTAGCGGAAGCTCCTACAATGAGCAGTTCTTC
CASTSGSSYNEQFF
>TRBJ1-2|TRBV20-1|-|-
TGCAGTGCTGGACAGTCTGTCTACACCTTC
CSAGQSVYTF
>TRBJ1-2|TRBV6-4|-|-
TGTGCCAGCAGTGAATACAGGGACAACTATGGCTACACCTTC
CASSEYRDNYGYTF
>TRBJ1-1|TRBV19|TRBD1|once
TGTGCCAGTAGTGATCGCACAGGGGCCACAATGAACACTGAAGCTTTCTTT
CASSDRTGATMNTEAFF
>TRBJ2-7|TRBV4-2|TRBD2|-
TGTGCCAGCAGCCAAGAAGGTCCGGGAGGCTATGAGCAGTACTTC
CASSQEGPGGYEQYF
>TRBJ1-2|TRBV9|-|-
TGTGCCAGCAGCCAGGGGTGGGGGCTGGGTGGCTACACCTTC
CASSQGWGLGGYTF
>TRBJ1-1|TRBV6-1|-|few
TGTGCCAGCAGTGAAAAGGTGACCACAAGTGCTTTCTTT
CASSEKVTTSAFF
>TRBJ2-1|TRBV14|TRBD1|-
TGTGCCAGCACCTCGACAGGGGGTAATGAGCAGTTCTTC
CASTSTGGNEQFF
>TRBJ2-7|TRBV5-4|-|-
TGTGCCAGCAGCGGAGTAGGGGGACAAACCGCCTACGAGCAGTACTTC
CASSGVGGQTAYEQYF
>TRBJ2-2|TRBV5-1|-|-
TGCGCCAGCAGCTCAAATTGGCCAGGGGGGGCCGGGGAGCTGTTTTTT
CASSSNWPGGAGELFF
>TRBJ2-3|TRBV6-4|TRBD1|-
TGTGCCAGCAGTGTGACAGGGCCAGATACGCAGTATTTT
CASSVTGPDTQYF
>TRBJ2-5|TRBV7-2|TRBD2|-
TGTGCCAGCAGCTTAGGGGGTAGCGGGGGAGGAGAGACCCAGTACTTC
CASSLGGSGGGETQYF
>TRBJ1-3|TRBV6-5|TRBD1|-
TGTGCCAGTACGGGGACAGTAGGAAACACCATATATTTT
CASTGTVGNTIYF
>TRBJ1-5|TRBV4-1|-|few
TGCGCCAGCAGCCAAGCCCGTAATCAGCCCCAGCATTTT
CASSQARNQPQHF
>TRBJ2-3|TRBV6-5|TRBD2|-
TGTGCCAGTGCCGGGACTAGGGGTCCGGATACGCAGTATTTT
CASAGTRGPDTQYF
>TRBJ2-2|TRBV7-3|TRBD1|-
TGTGCCAGCAGCTTTCTCCCTACAGGGGGCGGCGGGAACACCGGGGAGCTGTTTTTT
CASSFLPTGGGGNTGELFF
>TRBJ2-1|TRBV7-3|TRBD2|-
TGTGCCAGCAGCTTAGGGACTACCAATGAGCAGTTCTTC
CASSLGTTNEQFF
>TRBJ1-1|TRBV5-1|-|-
TGCGCCAGCAAGGAGGACGGCTCGCTGGGAGCTTTCTTT
CASKEDGSLGAFF
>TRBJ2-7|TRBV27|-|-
TGTGCCAGTTCCGTAAAGATAAGCTCCTACGAGCAGTACTTC
CASSVKISSYEQYF
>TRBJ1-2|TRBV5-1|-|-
TGCGCCAGCAGCTTGGACAGCACTAAGACCTATGGCTACACCTTC
CASSLDSTKTYGYTF
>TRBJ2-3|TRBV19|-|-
TGTGCCAGTAGTATCTTCGCAGGGACCGAGAGCACAGATACGCAGTATTTT
CASSIFAGTESTDTQYF
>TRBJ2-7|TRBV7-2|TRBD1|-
TGTGCCAGCAGCTCGGACAGGGGAGGTTACGAGCAGTACTTC
CASSSDRGGYEQYF
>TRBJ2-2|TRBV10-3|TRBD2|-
TGTGCCATCAGTGATTCCGGACTAGCGGCGAACACCGGGGAGCTGTTTTTT
CAISDSGLAANTGELFF